By share, the clone carrying this T cell receptor beta chain counts as medium-sized. The data derive from a study of breast tumors, draining lymph nodes, adjacent tissues. TCRdb re-derived calls from the multiplex PCR reads in MiXCR, one entry per CDR3 protein. The profile shows 17,000 or so distinct CDR3 sequences, less than 75% of them singletons. Germline CDR1 SGHDT, CDR2 YYEEEE. The germline V and J ends were trimmed by 0 bases and 10 bases, with 17 bases remaining between them. CDR3 length: 16 residues. This TCR derives from a female donor with breast cancer. Some clones in this sample may be carry-over from other donors' samples. Sequencing was carried out using tumor-adjacent breast tissue. The gene calls are TRBV5-6 and TRBJ1-6, with D perhaps TRBD1 (5 bases). CDR3 nucleotides: TGTGCCAGCAGCTTGGCCTGGCGGGCAAGGGGATCACCCCTCCACTTT. This gives the protein CASSLAWRARGSPLHF.